The rows below give T cell receptor beta chains drawn from one sample of a study of blood T cell repertoires in COVID-19. The repertoire was sequenced with immunoSEQ multiplex PCR; TCRdb's copy has only in-frame clones and lacks some. Here the sample spans a few hundred thousand clones, roughly 87% being singletons. Sequenced input: PBMCs or T cells enriched from blood (not recorded which). The source of these receptors is a man younger than 30 with acute COVID-19. The CDR3 runs from the conserved cysteine through the conserved F or W. D genes are given only for firm matches. The listing skips clone size in some rows; elsewhere it reads once, few, many or a size class.

size	J	D	V	DNA	CDR3
NA	TRBJ1-4	NA	TRBV6-5	TGTGCCAGCAGCCCCGGGAGGGGGAGTGAAAAACTGTTTTTT	CASSPGRGSEKLFF
NA	TRBJ2-2	NA	TRBV15	TGTGCCACCAGCAGAGTCGAGGGGGAGCTGTTTTTT	CATSRVEGELFF
NA	TRBJ2-7	NA	TRBV18	TGTGCCAGCTCACAAATCAGGGTTGAGCAGTACTTC	CASSQIRVEQYF
once	TRBJ1-5	NA	TRBV12-1	TGTGCCAGCAGCTTTTCGGAGAGGGGACAGAAACCTTATAGCAATCAGCCCCAGCATTTT	CASSFSERGQKPYSNQPQHF
NA	TRBJ2-7	NA	TRBV29-1	TGCAGCGTTGGGGAGGTTAGCTACGAGCAGTACTTC	CSVGEVSYEQYF
NA	TRBJ2-2	NA	TRBV25-1	TGTGCCAGCAGTGCGGGTGACGGGGAGCTGTTTTTT	CASSAGDGELFF
NA	TRBJ1-4	NA	TRBV6-5	TGTGCCAGCAGTTACGGTGGAGTCGGAGAAAAACTGTTTTTT	CASSYGGVGEKLFF
once	TRBJ2-1	TRBD2	TRBV30	TGTGCCTGGAGGAGCGGGAGAGAGGGTGAGCAGTTCTTC	CAWRSGREGEQFF
NA	TRBJ2-2	TRBD2	TRBV4-1	TGCGCCAGCAGCCGACTACTAGCGGACTACACCGGGGAGCTGTTTTTT	CASSRLLADYTGELFF
NA	TRBJ1-3	NA	TRBV7-2	TGTGCCAGCAGCTTTCAGACGGGCTCTGGAAACACCATATATTTT	CASSFQTGSGNTIYF
NA	TRBJ2-2	NA	TRBV29-1	TGCAGCGTTGACTCAGGAACCGGGGAGCTGTTTTTT	CSVDSGTGELFF
NA	TRBJ2-1	NA	TRBV27	TGTGCCAGCAGTCCGCTAACAGGGTTGAATGAGCAGTTCTTC	CASSPLTGLNEQFF
NA	TRBJ2-1	NA	TRBV9	TGTGCCAGCCTGGAGTGGTTCTTC	CASLEWFF